The table lists the clone carrying this T cell receptor beta chain with a few counts. The antigen remains unidentified. The CDR3 extends over 13 amino acids. The V and J ends lost 4 bases and 7 bases respectively, with 10 bases between them. CDR1 is SGHVS, CDR2 FNYEAQ, per germline. This specimen comes from a study of T cell repertoires in cytomegalovirus infection. Study results and caveats: CMV-specific TCR beta clonotypes restricted by HLA-C dominated the ex vivo response.

A single record per CDR3 protein comes from TCRdb applying MiXCR to the reads. The sample holds 830,000 or so distinct CDR3 sequences, around a third seen once. This TCR was recovered from a human donor in good health (CMV status not recorded). Some clones in this sample may be carry-over from other donors' samples. The sample was cultured CD8+ T cells from PBMCs, taken from culture after CMV antigen stimulation. V and J are TRBV7-6 and TRBJ2-2; the D gene is possibly TRBD2 (5 bases). The DNA of the CDR3 is TGTGCCAGCAGCTACGGGGTTCTCGGGGAGCTGTTTTTT. Translating it yields CASSYGVLGELFF.